A selection of T cell receptor beta chains follows, all from one sample in a study of graft-versus-host responses after intestinal transplantation. Assay used: immunoSEQ multiplex PCR; TCRdb lists only in-frame clones, some missing. The data hold about 38,000 clones, with under 85% observed a single time. Sequenced here: PBMCs, sampled around 1,000 days after transplant. The source of these receptors is a human patient who received an intestinal transplant, so some T cells may come from the graft donor. The CDR3 runs from the conserved cysteine through the conserved F or W. A D gene is named only where the DNA matches it firmly. Clone size is not always given. Where it is, it says once, few, many or a class for expanded clones.

TRBJ1-2 few TRBV6-1 TRBD1 CASSEAGAGQGPLYGYTF TGTGCCAGCAGTGAAGCGGGGGCGGGACAGGGGCCTCTCTATGGCTACACCTTC
TRBJ2-7 . TRBV28 TRBD1 CASTTGGSYYEQYF TGTGCCAGCACCACAGGGGGATCCTACTACGAGCAGTACTTC
TRBJ2-5 . TRBV7-9 TRBD1 CASSLDRVGQETQYF TGTGCCAGCAGTTTGGACAGGGTGGGTCAAGAGACCCAGTACTTC
TRBJ2-3 . TRBV4-1 TRBD2 CASSQEVGGSESDTQYF TGCGCCAGCAGCCAAGAAGTGGGCGGGAGCGAGTCAGATACGCAGTATTTT
TRBJ2-3 . TRBV7-2 . CASSPPPLRGTQYF TGTGCCAGCAGCCCACCCCCATTACGGGGTACGCAGTATTTT
TRBJ2-1 . TRBV6-1 . CASQAASYNEQFF TGTGCCAGCCAGGCAGCATCCTACAATGAGCAGTTCTTC
TRBJ2-1 . TRBV18 . CASSPIEGLGNNEQFF TGTGCCAGCTCACCGATCGAAGGACTCGGGAACAATGAGCAGTTCTTC
TRBJ2-1 . TRBV6-1 . CASSENRAREQFF TGTGCCAGCAGTGAAAACAGGGCAAGGGAGCAGTTCTTC
TRBJ2-7 . TRBV7-8 TRBD1 CASSSTGQGVTDEQYF TGTGCCAGCAGCTCGACGGGACAGGGGGTTACCGACGAGCAGTACTTC
TRBJ2-5 . TRBV27 TRBD2 CASLASGTAGRQYF TGTGCCAGCCTAGCTAGCGGGACGGCAGGGAGGCAGTACTTC
TRBJ2-5 . TRBV7-2 . CASSLVSTRTQETQYF TGTGCCAGCAGCTTAGTTTCGACCAGAACCCAAGAGACCCAGTACTTC
TRBJ2-1 . TRBV28 . CASSYQRPGSYNEQFF TGTGCCAGCAGCTACCAACGACCTGGCTCCTACAATGAGCAGTTCTTC
TRBJ2-3 . TRBV4-1 . CASSLRLTSTDTQYF TGCGCCAGCAGCCTACGTCTTACTAGCACAGATACGCAGTATTTT
TRBJ1-1 . TRBV4-1 TRBD1 CASSHRDRDNTEAFF TGCGCCAGCAGCCACAGAGACAGGGACAACACTGAAGCTTTCTTT
TRBJ1-1 . TRBV6-5 . CASSYDGGRTEAFF TGTGCCAGCAGTTATGACGGGGGTCGGACTGAAGCTTTCTTT
TRBJ2-5 . TRBV19 TRBD2 CASSKAGVQETQYF TGTGCCAGTAGTAAAGCGGGAGTTCAAGAGACCCAGTACTTC